The next 7 T cell receptor beta chains were all read from a single sample in a study of T-cell memory formation after mild COVID-19. TCRdb re-called the 5' RACE reads through MiXCR, storing one row per CDR3 protein. The table has around 250,000 distinct CDR3 sequences, roughly 16% seen once. The material sequenced was PBMCs or a T cell subset sorted from them (not recorded which). These receptors came from a man between 18 and 29 years old who had mild COVID-19 (a few samples of this study predate the infection). Cell type and time point are not known.

This clonotype has only a few counts. This chain links TRBV6-1 with TRBJ1-5; no clear D. Trimming stripped 2 bases from V and 8 bases from J, with 7 bases between. Germline V gene lookup returns CDR1 MNHNS and CDR2 SASEGT. The CDR3 spans 12 residues. CDR3 nucleotide sequence: TGTGCCAGCAGTGAACTAGTCGAGCCCCAGCATTTT. Its translation is CASSELVEPQHF.

At least ten counts were recorded for this clonotype. The chain is built from TRBV18 and TRBJ2-5; no clear D gene. Germline CDR1 and CDR2: KGHSH and LQKENI. The CDR3 has 14 residues. Trimming cost V 2 bases and J 0 bases, with 7 bases left between them. The CDR3 DNA reads as TGTGCCAGCTCACCAATGGGTTACCAAGAGACCCAGTACTTC. Its translation: CASSPMGYQETQYF.

This clonotype was counted only a few times. This chain joins TRBV7-9 and TRBJ2-3; 9 bases line up with TRBD1. Germline V gives CDR1 SEHNR, CDR2 FQNEAQ (reference sequence). This CDR3 has 15 residues. V was pared by 5 bases and J by 4 bases, with 7 bases of the junction left unmatched. CDR3 amino acids: CASSPGTGSPDTQYF. For the CDR3, the DNA is TGTGCCAGCAGCCCCGGGACAGGGAGCCCAGATACGCAGTATTTT.

This chain joins TRBV6-1 and TRBJ1-2; D is unresolved. There are 13 residues in the CDR3. Trimming removed 6 bases at V and 5 bases at J, with 13 bases between. Per germline, CDR1 MNHNS and CDR2 SASEGT. CDR3 amino acids: CASRGNIPYGYTF. DNA for the CDR3: TGTGCCAGCAGGGGGAATATTCCTTATGGCTACACCTTC.

This clonotype appeared a few times. This chain connects TRBV7-2 to TRBJ2-6; TRBD1 or TRBD2 may be the D gene (5 bases each). CDR3 length: 14 residues. The V end was cut by 7 bases, the J end by 4 bases, with 11 bases between. Germline values: CDR1 SGHTA, CDR2 FQGNSA. The CDR3 protein is CASTNGAGANVLTF. The CDR3 DNA reads TGTGCCAGCACCAACGGGGCAGGGGCCAACGTCCTGACTTTC.

This clonotype was seen more than once but under ten times. This chain uses TRBV18 with TRBJ2-7; TRBD2 is a possible D gene (6 bases). CDR3 size: 12 residues. V gave up 3 bases and J gave up 3 bases, with 6 bases separating them. In germline, CDR1 is KGHSH, CDR2 LQKENI. This chain's CDR3 is CASSPDYYEQYV. The CDR3 DNA follows: TGTGCCAGCTCACCGGACTACTACGAGCAGTACGTC.

In nucleotides, the CDR3 is TGTGCCAGCAGCCCACTAGCGGGGGGAATCACAGATACGCAGTATTTT. Its translation: CASSPLAGGITDTQYF. This sequence joins TRBV7-2 and TRBJ2-3; 12 bases agree with TRBD2. The CDR3 loop spans 16 amino acids. V dropped 5 bases and J dropped 2; count of bases not matched to a gene: 5. Germline assignment: CDR1 SGHTA and CDR2 FQGNSA. Looking up the rest from reference TRBV7-2 and TRBJ2-3 gives the full variable domain: GAGVSQSPSNKVTEKGKDVELRCDPISGHTALYWYRQSLGQGLEFLIYFQGNSAPDKSGLPSDRFSAERTGGSVSTLTIQRTQQEDSAVYLCASSPLAGGITDTQYFGPGTRLTVL.